Below, one T cell receptor beta chain is given with its context. Profiling relied on immunoSEQ multiplex PCR, and the TCRdb table lists in-frame clones only, not all of them. The sample records about 140,000 clones, 65% to 85% being singletons. The data were obtained in a study of blood T cell repertoires in COVID-19. Losses at the gene ends were 5 bases for V and 8 bases for J; bases not matched to a gene: 17. Per the germline V gene, CDR1 is MNHEY and CDR2 is SMNVEV (reference sequence). The CDR3 length is 17 residues. The chain recombines TRBV27 with TRBJ2-1; 8 bases line up with TRBD2. This TCR was sampled from a woman aged 55-75 years with acute or convalescent COVID-19. Sample: peripheral blood. CDR3 sequence (DNA): TGTGCCAGCAGTCCTGGGTGGAAGCGGGGGTTTACTCATGAGCAGTTCTTC. Amino acids: CASSPGWKRGFTHEQFF.